This T cell receptor (beta chain) is from a study of blood T cell repertoires in COVID-19. It was during active infection that Seattle patients were enrolled and then longitudinally followed. Generated by immunoSEQ multiplex PCR, the TCRdb table keeps only in-frame clones and is missing some. The top ten hold about 8.1% of the sample, which has 130,000 or so clones, 65% to 85% seen once. Germline V lookup: CDR1 LNHNV, CDR2 YYDKDF (reference sequence). The CDR3 is 15 residues long. Unmatched junction bases numbered 7, after V lost 5 bases and J lost 4 bases. The receptor comes from a man aged 25 to 40 with COVID-19, enrolled during active disease. The sample was peripheral blood. The chain recombines TRBV15 with TRBJ2-7; TRBD2 matches 11 bases. Written as DNA, the CDR3 is TGTGCCACCAGCGAACCGGGACTAGCGGTTTACGAGCAGTACTTC. Protein: CATSEPGLAVYEQYF.